This passage covers 10 T cell receptor beta chains from one sample sequenced in a study of identical twins. A single record per CDR3 protein comes from TCRdb applying MiXCR to the 5' RACE reads. The data show approximately 240,000 distinct CDR3 sequences, around 15% seen once. Sequencing was carried out using memory (CD45RO+) T cells sorted from blood. These receptors were taken from a woman aged 18-29 years in good health.

This clonotype was observed once. In DNA form, the CDR3 reads TGTGCCAGCAGTCCCCGGACTAATGAGCAGTTCTTC. This codes for CASSPRTNEQFF. This rearrangement joins TRBV6-2 or TRBV6-3 to TRBJ2-1, with a weak D call TRBD2 (5 bases). The germline V and J ends were trimmed by 5 bases and 7 bases, with 9 bases remaining between them. The germline V gene has CDR1 MNHEY and CDR2 SVGEGT. The CDR3 has 12 amino acids.

J is TRBJ2-5 and V is TRBV21-1; the D call TRBD1 from the table was never checked on the DNA. TRBV21-1 represents a pseudogene. The CDR3 covers 13 residues. The CDR3 here is CASSKDRGETQYF. CDR3 sequence (DNA): TGTGCCAGCAGCAAGGACAGGGGAGAGACCCAGTACTTC.

This clonotype showed up just a few times. This chain joins TRBV27 and TRBJ2-2; D is possibly TRBD1 or TRBD2 (6 bases each). The CDR3 has 13 amino acids. With 3 bases removed from V and 9 bases from J, the gap between germline ends came to 11 bases. From germline, CDR1 is MNHEY and CDR2 SMNVEV (reference sequence). The chain's CDR3 is CASSFGGGRELFF. The CDR3 nucleotides read TGTGCCAGCAGTTTCGGAGGGGGTCGGGAGCTGTTTTTT.

This clonotype was detected ten times or more. V usage is TRBV5-1 and J usage is TRBJ2-3, with a weak D call TRBD2 (6 bases). This CDR3 comprises 13 residues. The germline V gene has CDR1 SGHRS and CDR2 YFSETQ. V was pared by 2 bases and J by 11 bases, with 15 bases between. CDR3 sequence reads: CASSFRRRDEQYF. The CDR3 DNA sequence: TGCGCCAGCAGCTTCCGGCGGCGGGATGAGCAGTATTTT.

This clonotype has only a few counts. The CDR3 is CASSPGADQPQHF. CDR3 bases: TGTGCCAGCTCACCAGGGGCCGACCAGCCCCAGCATTTT. This sequence joins TRBV18 and TRBJ1-5, with D maybe TRBD1 (5 bases). V was clipped by 2 bases and J by 7 bases, with 9 bases between them. The CDR3 length is 13 residues. Germline V lookup: CDR1 KGHSH, CDR2 LQKENI.

This sequence joins TRBV25-1 and TRBJ2-4, with 7 bases lining up with TRBD1. CDR3 length equals 18 residues. The V and J ends lost 0 bases and 6 bases, in that order; junction bases with no gene match: 14. CDR1 and CDR2 (germline): MGHDK, SYGVNS. CDR3 sequence: CASSEYEGQPNWGNIQYF. The DNA for the CDR3 is TGTGCCAGCAGTGAATATGAGGGACAGCCGAATTGGGGAAACATTCAGTACTTC.

The chain is built from TRBV4-2 and TRBJ2-3, with 10 bases lining up with TRBD2. The V gene's germline CDR1 is LGHNA and CDR2 YNFKEQ. The length of the CDR3 is 18 residues. J gave up 0 bases and V 0 bases, and 6 bases lay outside the gene matches. This CDR3 reads CASSQESGGATSTDTQYF. Written as DNA, the CDR3 is TGTGCCAGCAGCCAAGAAAGCGGGGGGGCCACTAGCACAGATACGCAGTATTTT.

In this sample, this clonotype turned up a few times. This chain joins TRBV7-8 and TRBJ2-5; D is ambiguous. The germline CDR1 and CDR2 sequences are SGHVS and FQNEAQ. V shed 5 bases and J shed 4 bases, with 17 bases lying between them. The CDR3 consists of 15 residues. The CDR3 coding sequence is TGTGCCAGCAGCAATACCGGCGTTAGGCGAGAGACCCAGTACTTC. Its protein is CASSNTGVRRETQYF.

The sample holds a few counts of this clonotype. V usage is TRBV24-1 and J usage is TRBJ2-5, with 7 bases identical to TRBD2. This CDR3 comprises 12 residues. Germline CDR1 and CDR2: KGHDR and SFDVKD. The junction had 6 bases not matched to a gene; V was cut back by 10 bases and J by 5 bases. Written as DNA, the CDR3 is TGTGCCACAGCGGGGAGTGGGGAGACCCAGTACTTC. Translated, it gives CATAGSGETQYF.

This clonotype has a handful of counts. CDR3 DNA: TGTGCCAGTCTATATGACACTGAAGCTTTCTTT. It yields the protein CASLYDTEAFF. The V and J genes are TRBV2 and TRBJ1-1; D uncertain. Trimming left V 9 bases short and J 3 bases short, with 8 bases between. The germline gives CDR1 SNHLY, CDR2 FYNNEI. The CDR3 runs to 11 residues.